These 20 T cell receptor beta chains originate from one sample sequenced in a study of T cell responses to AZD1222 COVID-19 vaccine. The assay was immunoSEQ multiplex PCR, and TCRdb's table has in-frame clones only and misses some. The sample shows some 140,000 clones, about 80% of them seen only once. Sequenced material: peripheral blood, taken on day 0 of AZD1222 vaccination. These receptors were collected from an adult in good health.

CDR3 coding DNA: TGTGCCAGCAGTTACGGACATTCCGAGACCCAGTACTTC. It encodes CASSYGHSETQYF. The chain links TRBV6-5 to TRBJ2-5; D might be TRBD1 (5 bases). Germline assignment: CDR1 MNHEY and CDR2 SVGAGI. V dropped 2 bases and J dropped 5 bases, with 9 bases sitting between them. The CDR3 has 13 residues.

CDR3 amino acids: CASSGRQGRTENIQYF. The CDR3 bases are TGTGCCAGCAGCGGCCGACAGGGGCGGACTGAAAACATTCAGTACTTC. The rearrangement uses TRBV5-6 and TRBJ2-4; 8 positions match TRBD1. The length of the CDR3 is 16 residues. Trimming at V came to 4 bases and at J to 5 bases, leaving 11 bases not matched to a gene. The germline V gene has CDR1 SGHDT and CDR2 YYEEEE. The complete variable domain, with remaining parts taken from reference TRBV5-6 and TRBJ2-4, reads DAGVTQSPTHLIKTRGQQVTLRCSPKSGHDTVSWYQQALGQGPQFIFQYYEEEERQRGNFPDRFSGHQFPNYSSELNVNALLLGDSALYLCASSGRQGRTENIQYFGAGTRLSVL.

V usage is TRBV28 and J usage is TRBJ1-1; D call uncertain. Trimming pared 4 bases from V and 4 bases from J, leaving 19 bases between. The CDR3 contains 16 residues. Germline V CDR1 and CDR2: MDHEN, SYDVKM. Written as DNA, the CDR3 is TGTGCCAGCAGTTCACCCCGTTCCCCCGCGGTCACTGAAGCTTTCTTT. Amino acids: CASSSPRSPAVTEAFF.

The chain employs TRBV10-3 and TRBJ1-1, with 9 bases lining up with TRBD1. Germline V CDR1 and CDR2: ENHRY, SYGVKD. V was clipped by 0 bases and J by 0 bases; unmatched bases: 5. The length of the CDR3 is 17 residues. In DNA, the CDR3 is TGTGCCATCAGTGAGTCGACGAGACAGGGGGTGAACACTGAAGCTTTCTTT. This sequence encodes CAISESTRQGVNTEAFF.

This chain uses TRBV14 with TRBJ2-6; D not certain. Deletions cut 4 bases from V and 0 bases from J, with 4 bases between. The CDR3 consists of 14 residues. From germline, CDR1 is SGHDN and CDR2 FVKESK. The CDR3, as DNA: TGTGCCAGCAGCCCTAGCTCTGGGGCCAACGTCCTGACTTTC. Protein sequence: CASSPSSGANVLTF.

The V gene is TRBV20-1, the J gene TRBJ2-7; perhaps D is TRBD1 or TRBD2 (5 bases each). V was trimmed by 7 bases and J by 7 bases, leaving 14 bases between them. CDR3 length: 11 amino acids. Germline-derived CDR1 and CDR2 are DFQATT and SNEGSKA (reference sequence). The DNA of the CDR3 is TGCAGTGTGGGGACGGCTCGTGAGCAGTACTTC. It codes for CSVGTAREQYF.

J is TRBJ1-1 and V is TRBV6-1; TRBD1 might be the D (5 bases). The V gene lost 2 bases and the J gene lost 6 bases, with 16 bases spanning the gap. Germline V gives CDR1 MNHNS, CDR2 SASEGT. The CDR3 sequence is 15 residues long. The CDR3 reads CASSELTPGVAEAFF. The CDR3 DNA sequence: TGTGCCAGCAGTGAACTGACCCCGGGGGTCGCTGAAGCTTTCTTT.

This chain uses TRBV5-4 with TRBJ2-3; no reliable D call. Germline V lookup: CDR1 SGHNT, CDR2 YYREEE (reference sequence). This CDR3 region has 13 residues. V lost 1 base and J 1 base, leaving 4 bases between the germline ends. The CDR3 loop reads CASSLWGTDTQYF. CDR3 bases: TGTGCCAGCAGCTTGTGGGGCACAGATACGCAGTATTTT.

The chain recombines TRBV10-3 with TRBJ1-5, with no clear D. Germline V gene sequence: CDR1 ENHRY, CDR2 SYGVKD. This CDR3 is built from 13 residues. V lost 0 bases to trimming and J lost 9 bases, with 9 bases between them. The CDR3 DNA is TGTGCCATCAGTGAGTCGGCTGGATGGCCCCAGCATTTT. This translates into CAISESAGWPQHF.

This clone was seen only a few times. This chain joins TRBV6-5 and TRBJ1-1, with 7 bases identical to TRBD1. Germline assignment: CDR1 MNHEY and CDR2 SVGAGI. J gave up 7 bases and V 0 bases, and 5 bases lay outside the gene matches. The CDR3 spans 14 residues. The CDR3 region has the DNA TGTGCCAGCAGTTACTCTGGGACAGCAGATGAAGCTTTCTTT. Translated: CASSYSGTADEAFF.

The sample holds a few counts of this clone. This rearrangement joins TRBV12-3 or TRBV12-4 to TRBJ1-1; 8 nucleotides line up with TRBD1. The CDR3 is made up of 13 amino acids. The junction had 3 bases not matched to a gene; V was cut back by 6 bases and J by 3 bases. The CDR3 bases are TGTGCCAGCAGGAAGGACAGGGACACTGAAGCTTTCTTT. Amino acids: CASRKDRDTEAFF.

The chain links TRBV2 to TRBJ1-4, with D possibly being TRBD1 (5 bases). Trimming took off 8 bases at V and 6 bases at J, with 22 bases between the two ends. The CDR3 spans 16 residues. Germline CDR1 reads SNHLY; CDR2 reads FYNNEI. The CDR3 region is CASSDWGGFGYEKLFF. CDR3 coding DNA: TGTGCCAGCTCCGATTGGGGGGGTTTCGGATATGAAAAACTGTTTTTT.

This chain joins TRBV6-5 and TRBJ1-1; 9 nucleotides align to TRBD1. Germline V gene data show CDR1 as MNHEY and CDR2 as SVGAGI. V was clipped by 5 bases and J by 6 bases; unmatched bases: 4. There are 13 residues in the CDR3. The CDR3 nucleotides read TGTGCCAGCAGTCTCGACAGGGGGGCTGAAGCTTTCTTT. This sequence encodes CASSLDRGAEAFF.

The CDR3 DNA reads as TGTGCCAGCAGCGTAGAGACTACAGGGAGCTCCTACAATGAGCAGTTCTTC. Translating gives CASSVETTGSSYNEQFF. The chain joins TRBV9 to TRBJ2-1; TRBD1 is a possible D gene (6 bases). The V end was cut by 0 bases, the J end by 0 bases, with 13 bases between. Germline values: CDR1 SGDLS, CDR2 YYNGEE. The CDR3 has 17 residues.

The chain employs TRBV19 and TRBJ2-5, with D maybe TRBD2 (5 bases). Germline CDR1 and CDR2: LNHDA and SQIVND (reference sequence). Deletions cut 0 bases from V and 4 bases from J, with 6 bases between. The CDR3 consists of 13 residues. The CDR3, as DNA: TGTGCCAGTAGTATAGACGGGGTAGAGACCCAGTACTTC. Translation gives CASSIDGVETQYF.

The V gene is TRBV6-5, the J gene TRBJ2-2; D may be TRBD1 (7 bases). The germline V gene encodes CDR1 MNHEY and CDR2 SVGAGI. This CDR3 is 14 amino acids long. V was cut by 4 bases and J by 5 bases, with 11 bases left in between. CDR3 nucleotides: TGTGCCAGCAGTTCCGCAGGGGGGACCGGGGAGCTGTTTTTT. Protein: CASSSAGGTGELFF.

The CDR3 loop reads CASSLQGPYSGNTIYF. CDR3 nucleotides: TGTGCCAGCAGCTTACAGGGTCCATACTCTGGAAACACCATATATTTT. The J gene is TRBJ1-3, the V gene TRBV11-3; D possibly corresponds to TRBD1 (5 bases). The V end was cut by 2 bases, the J end by 0 bases, with 11 bases between. The CDR3 is 16 residues long. Looked up from germline, CDR1 is SGHNT and CDR2 is YENEEA. The complete variable domain, with remaining parts taken from reference TRBV11-3 and TRBJ1-3, reads EAGVVQSPRYKIIEKKQPVAFWCNPISGHNTLYWYLQNLGQGPELLIRYENEEAVDDSQLPKDRFSAERLKGVDSTLKIQPAELGDSAVYLCASSLQGPYSGNTIYFGEGSWLTVV.

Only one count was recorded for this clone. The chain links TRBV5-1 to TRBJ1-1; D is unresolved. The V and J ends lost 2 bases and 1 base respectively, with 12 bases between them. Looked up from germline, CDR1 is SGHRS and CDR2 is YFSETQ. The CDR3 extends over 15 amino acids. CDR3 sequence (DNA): TGCGCCAGCAGCTTAGGGTCAGGAAAGAACACTGAAGCTTTCTTT. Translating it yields CASSLGSGKNTEAFF.

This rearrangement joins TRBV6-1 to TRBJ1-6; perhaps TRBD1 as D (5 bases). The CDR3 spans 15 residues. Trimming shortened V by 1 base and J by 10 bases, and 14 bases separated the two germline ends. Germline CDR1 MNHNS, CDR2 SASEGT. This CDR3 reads CASSEVGGKGSPLHF. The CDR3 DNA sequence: TGTGCCAGCAGTGAAGTGGGGGGTAAAGGATCACCCCTCCACTTT.

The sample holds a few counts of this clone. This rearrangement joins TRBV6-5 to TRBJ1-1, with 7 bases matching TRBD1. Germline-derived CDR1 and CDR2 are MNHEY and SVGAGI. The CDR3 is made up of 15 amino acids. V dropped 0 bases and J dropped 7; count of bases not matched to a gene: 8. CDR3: CASSYSRTGSGEAFF. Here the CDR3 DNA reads TGTGCCAGCAGTTACTCAAGGACAGGTTCAGGTGAAGCTTTCTTT.